Each of the 4 T cell receptor beta chains below was sequenced from the same sample in a study of T cells in Graves' hyperthyroidism and ophthalmopathy. Using RNA transcripts as the source, TCR beta CDR3 regions were amplified. HTBI primers were the set used in a first-round RT-PCR of the TCR CDR3. One entry per CDR3 protein, called by TCRdb with MiXCR from the multiplex PCR reads. The sample contains around 690,000 distinct CDR3 sequences, roughly 20% of which appear only once. The sequenced sample was blood. These receptors originate from a man aged 30-40 years with Graves' ophthalmopathy.

This clonotype was detected only a few times. The chain employs TRBV29-1 and TRBJ2-1; no firm D call. Trimming cost V 3 bases and J 3 bases, with 9 bases left between them. Per the germline V gene, CDR1 is SQVTM and CDR2 is ANQGSEA. There are 13 residues in the CDR3. The CDR3 reads CSVETSRYNEQFF. In DNA, the CDR3 is TGCAGCGTTGAGACATCACGCTACAATGAGCAGTTCTTC.

The sample holds a few counts of this clonotype. V gene TRBV19 combines with J gene TRBJ1-5, with no clear D. This CDR3 is built from 13 residues. Trimming removed 6 bases at V and 6 bases at J, with 12 bases between. Germline lookup yields CDR1 LNHDA and CDR2 SQIVND (reference sequence). CDR3 in amino acids: CASSTSNGQPQHF. The DNA of the CDR3 is TGTGCCAGTAGCACCTCGAACGGTCAGCCCCAGCATTTT.

CDR3 residues: CASRDQGGDGYTF. The CDR3 DNA sequence: TGTGCCAGCAGGGATCAAGGGGGCGATGGCTACACCTTC. The chain uses TRBV6-1 and TRBJ1-2; 7 bases map to TRBD1. The CDR3 runs to 13 residues. CDR1 and CDR2 from the germline V gene are MNHNS and SASEGT. V was pared by 6 bases and J by 6 bases, with 7 bases of the junction left unmatched.

This clonotype was found many times. The chain carries TRBV18 and TRBJ1-1, with D perhaps matching TRBD1 (5 bases). This CDR3 is built from 17 residues. CDR1 is KGHSH, CDR2 LQKENI, per germline. The germline V and J ends were trimmed by 0 bases and 0 bases, with 14 bases remaining between them. This chain's CDR3 is CASSPPNIGTLNTEAFF. Written as DNA, the CDR3 is TGTGCCAGCTCACCACCTAATATAGGGACCTTGAACACTGAAGCTTTCTTT. Full variable domain (rest looked up from reference TRBV18 and TRBJ1-1): NAGVMQNPRHLVRRRGQEARLRCSPMKGHSHVYWYRQLPEEGLKFMVYLQKENIIDESGMPKERFSAEFPKEGPSILRIQQVVRGDSAAYFCASSPPNIGTLNTEAFFGQGTRLTVV.